Only a few counts were recorded for the clone carrying this T cell receptor (beta chain). This record comes from a study of blood T cell repertoires in COVID-19. In the study overall: Italy, Spain and the United States were the sources of the convalescent and acute COVID-19 samples.

Assay: immunoSEQ multiplex PCR; the TCRdb copy retains only in-frame clones and omits some. Of some 70,000 clones listed, 79% are singletons. This CDR3 is built from 13 residues. Per the germline V gene, CDR1 is SGDLS and CDR2 is YYNGEE. The V and J ends lost 2 bases and 7 bases respectively, with 12 bases between them. The TCR originated in a woman aged 50 to 60 with acute or convalescent COVID-19. V and J are TRBV9 and TRBJ1-2; tentative D call: TRBD1 (6 bases). Sequenced input: peripheral blood. CDR3 in amino acids: CASSVDTRGGYTF. The CDR3 coding sequence is TGTGCCAGCAGCGTCGACACCAGGGGTGGCTACACCTTC.